Each of the 19 T cell receptor beta chains below was sequenced from the same sample in a study of T cells after yellow fever vaccination (dated 2019 in TCRdb). Receptor libraries were prepared by 5' RACE. The sequencing machine was an Illumina NovaSeq 6000. The public reads were reprocessed in TCRdb via fastp at Q25 and MiXCR, keeping in-frame beta chains. Each CDR3 protein gets just one entry, which takes the most common genes and DNA from the rows behind it. The table for this sample lists 100,000 to 150,000 distinct CDR3 sequences; over 8% of them were counted only once. Of the sample, 40% falls within the top ten clones. What this sample's treatment or condition label stands for: live attenuated yellow fever vaccine strain. Sequencing used CD8+ T cells sorted from PBMCs, obtained on the day of the yellow fever booster vaccination. These receptors all stem from a young man who received the YFV17D yellow fever vaccine.

This clonotype was counted only a few times. V and J are TRBV11-2 and TRBJ2-1, with TRBD2 matching 9 bases. The CDR3 runs to 15 residues. CDR1 SGHAT and CDR2 FQNNGV come from the germline V gene. The trim removed 5 bases at V and 4 bases at J, leaving 6 bases unmatched. CDR3 sequence reads: CASSHPSGVYNEQFF. In DNA, the CDR3 is TGTGCCAGCAGCCACCCTAGCGGGGTGTACAATGAGCAGTTCTTC.

The V call is TRBV6-5, the J call TRBJ2-7; no clear D. There are 12 residues in the CDR3. The germline V and J ends were trimmed by 6 bases and 4 bases, with 10 bases remaining between them. CDR1 and CDR2 from the germline V gene are MNHEY and SVGAGI. CDR3 amino acids: CASSLPGYEQYF. The CDR3 DNA follows: TGTGCCAGCAGCCTTCCCGGGTACGAGCAGTACTTC.

V gene TRBV7-9 combines with J gene TRBJ2-3; D not resolved. CDR1 and CDR2 from the germline V gene are SEHNR and FQNEAQ (reference sequence). The ends were cut back, 5 bases at V and 3 bases at J, with 12 bases in the middle. The CDR3 spans 14 residues. CDR3 region: CASSRYTGTDTQYF. DNA of the CDR3: TGTGCCAGCAGCCGTTATACTGGGACAGATACGCAGTATTTT.

This chain joins TRBV10-3 and TRBJ2-1; no clear D. This CDR3 is built from 11 residues. V was trimmed by 2 bases and J by 10 bases, leaving 6 bases between them. Looked up from germline, CDR1 is ENHRY and CDR2 is SYGVKD. The CDR3 spells CAISETPEQFF. The CDR3 DNA sequence: TGTGCCATCAGTGAGACGCCGGAGCAGTTCTTC.

This clonotype appeared many times. V usage is TRBV20-1 and J usage is TRBJ1-6, with D possibly matching TRBD1 (6 bases). Trimming stripped 7 bases from V and 5 bases from J, with 12 bases between. Germline V gene lookup returns CDR1 DFQATT and CDR2 SNEGSKA (reference sequence). The CDR3 runs 13 residues. This chain's CDR3 is CSGYRVHNSPLHF. The CDR3, as DNA: TGCAGTGGATACAGGGTTCATAATTCACCCCTCCACTTT.

In this sample, this clonotype turned up a few times. This chain links TRBV6-2 or TRBV6-3 with TRBJ2-1; 9 bases match TRBD1. CDR1 is MNHEY and CDR2 is SVGEGT in the germline V gene. Trimming cost V 5 bases and J 5 bases; bases outside gene matches: 7. The CDR3 has 15 amino acids. The CDR3 DNA reads as TGTGCCAGCAGTCCACAGGGGGCGAGCAACAATGAGCAGTTCTTC. As protein: CASSPQGASNNEQFF.

This clonotype showed up just a few times. This chain links TRBV4-1 with TRBJ2-3; D unresolved. The CDR3 extends over 15 amino acids. The germline V gene has CDR1 MGHRA and CDR2 YSYEKL. V lost 5 bases and J lost 2, with 14 bases in between. The DNA of the CDR3 is TGCGCCAGCAGCACAAGATCCATAAACACAGATACGCAGTATTTT. This codes for CASSTRSINTDTQYF.

In its sample, this clonotype was seen a few times. The V and J genes are TRBV7-9 and TRBJ2-1; no definite D call. Trimming pared 1 base from V and 10 bases from J, leaving 8 bases between. Germline V gene sequence: CDR1 SEHNR, CDR2 FQNEAQ (reference sequence). This CDR3 is 12 amino acids long. DNA for the CDR3: TGTGCCAGCAGCTTAGAAGGCACGGAGCAGTTCTTC. Amino acid sequence: CASSLEGTEQFF.

This clonotype was observed a few times. The chain links TRBV4-3 to TRBJ2-1; tentatively, D is TRBD2 (6 bases). Germline V gene sequence: CDR1 LGHNA, CDR2 YSLEER. CDR3 size: 17 residues. V gave up 0 bases and J gave up 7 bases, with 19 bases separating them. CDR3 DNA: TGCGCCAGCAGCCAAGATCGGTCGTTGGGGGGTCGGAATGAGCAGTTCTTC. Translation: CASSQDRSLGGRNEQFF.

This chain connects TRBV6-5 to TRBJ2-3; TRBD2 matches 13 bases. The CDR3 extends over 16 amino acids. CDR1 MNHEY and CDR2 SVGAGI come from the germline V gene. V was pared by 5 bases and J by 4 bases, with 6 bases of the junction left unmatched. CDR3 amino acids: CASSLWTSGGADTQYF. CDR3 bases: TGTGCCAGCAGTCTCTGGACTAGCGGGGGTGCAGATACGCAGTATTTT.

This clonotype appeared many times. The genes are TRBV5-1 and TRBJ2-5; 8 bases fit TRBD2. CDR1 is SGHRS, CDR2 YFSETQ, per germline. With 4 bases clipped from V and 5 bases from J, the junction kept 13 bases outside the gene matches. The CDR3 spans 16 residues. The CDR3 reads CASSLRTGGVKETQYF. The CDR3, as DNA: TGCGCCAGCAGCCTCCGGACGGGGGGGGTCAAGGAGACCCAGTACTTC.

This clonotype showed up many times. This sequence joins TRBV6-2 or TRBV6-3 and TRBJ2-1; D is possibly TRBD2 (6 bases). The germline CDR1 and CDR2 sequences are MNHEY and SVGEGT. V lost 7 bases and J 4 bases, leaving 11 bases between the germline ends. The CDR3 sequence is 13 residues long. The CDR3 reads CASTRDEYNEQFF. CDR3 nucleotides: TGTGCCAGCACGCGGGACGAGTACAATGAGCAGTTCTTC.

This clonotype was recorded a few times. This rearrangement joins TRBV24-1 to TRBJ2-3; D is unclear. Trimming stripped 1 base from V and 0 bases from J, with 1 base between. The CDR3 consists of 13 residues. CDR1 and CDR2 (germline): KGHDR, SFDVKD. CDR3 amino acids: CATSDFSTDTQYF. For the CDR3, the DNA is TGTGCCACCAGTGATTTTAGCACAGATACGCAGTATTTT.

The chain carries TRBV5-5 and TRBJ2-7; D not resolved. Germline loops: CDR1 SGHKS, CDR2 YYEKEE (reference sequence). Deletions cut 1 base from V and 0 bases from J, with 8 bases between. This CDR3 is 14 amino acids long. CDR3 nucleotides: TGTGCCAGCAGCTTGATTGTGAACTCCTACGAGCAGTACGTC. It is translated as CASSLIVNSYEQYV.

There are many counts of this clonotype. The CDR3, as DNA: TGTGCCAGCAGCTCCTTCCGGGACCCCCCGCCAGATACGCAGTATTTT. This translates into CASSSFRDPPPDTQYF. The V gene is TRBV11-2, the J gene TRBJ2-3; D possibly matches TRBD1 or TRBD2 (5 bases each). The V end was cut by 4 bases, the J end by 4 bases, with 18 bases between. Germline V gene lookup returns CDR1 SGHAT and CDR2 FQNNGV. The CDR3 has 16 amino acids.

The V call is TRBV29-1, the J call TRBJ1-1; 7 positions agree with TRBD1. The junction had 8 bases not matched to a gene; V was cut back by 8 bases and J by 11 bases. Germline values: CDR1 SQVTM, CDR2 ANQGSEA. This CDR3 has 10 residues. CDR3 sequence: CSTWTGRAFF. The CDR3 bases are TGCAGCACATGGACAGGCCGGGCTTTCTTT.

V and J are TRBV21-1 and TRBJ2-7; the table assigns TRBD1, which was not confirmed against the DNA. TRBV21-1 is termed a pseudogene. This CDR3 comprises 16 residues. The CDR3, as DNA: TGTGCCAGCAGCAAAGTCTTTGGGGCGCGAGTCTACGAGCAGTACTTC. This codes for CASSKVFGARVYEQYF.

This clonotype was detected only a few times. The V gene is TRBV6-2 or TRBV6-3, the J gene TRBJ2-5; D not resolved. Trimming took 2 bases from V and 5 from J, leaving 9 bases between them. This CDR3 spans 13 amino acids. CDR1 and CDR2 from the germline V gene are MNHEY and SVGEGT. The CDR3 DNA reads as TGTGCCAGCAGTTACGAAACCGGGGAGACCCAGTACTTC. This translates into CASSYETGETQYF.

The chain recombines TRBV6-6 with TRBJ2-5; no clear D gene. V was shortened by 2 bases and J by 2 bases, with 9 bases between the two germline ends. Germline V lookup: CDR1 MNHNY, CDR2 SVGAGI (reference sequence). The CDR3 is 14 amino acids. The CDR3 region has the DNA TGTGCCAGCAGTTACCAGTCTAGACAAGAGACCCAGTACTTC. The encoded protein is CASSYQSRQETQYF.